This TCR beta chain emerged from a study of control samples from healthy donors and cancer patients. This CDR3 is built from 13 residues. Germline V gene lookup returns CDR1 SQVTM and CDR2 ANQGSEA. V was cut by 4 bases and J by 5 bases, with 14 bases left in between. Sequencing used immunoSEQ multiplex PCR; TCRdb keeps in-frame clones, though not all of them. The sample lists under 150,000 clones, more than 75% seen once, with around 3% in the top ten. The sequenced material came from blood. The chain combines TRBV29-1 with TRBJ1-2; D remains ambiguous. This TCR came from a man aged 55 to 70 in good health. CDR3 in amino acids: CSVVRPADYGYTF. In DNA form, the CDR3 reads TGCAGCGTTGTTCGTCCGGCAGATTATGGCTACACCTTC.